The 23 T cell receptor beta chains in this list originate from one sample, sequenced in a study of tissue T cells after allogeneic stem cell transplantation. Some clones are missing from TCRdb's copy, which holds only in-frame ones; the method was immunoSEQ multiplex PCR. The sample records approximately 45,000 clones, around 66% being singletons. Sequencing was done on a sample of sorted cells pooled from one or two spleens. Source of these receptors: a pool of C57BL/6 mice in good health.

Remarks on this clone: Genes and germline come from the mouse. The sequenced fragment ends 1 residue before the CDR3 boundary, so the rest is inferred from the germline J gene. This chain connects TRBV4 to TRBJ2-3; D gene uncertain. V lost 6 bases to trimming and J lost 2 bases, with 3 bases between them. The germline V gene encodes CDR1 LGHDT and CDR2 YNNKQL (reference sequence). The CDR3 runs 11 residues. CDR3 loop: CASSFAETLYF. The DNA read from the CDR3 is TGTGCCAGCAGTTTTGCAGAAACGCTGTAT.

About this clone: Gene labels here are mouse ones. The read falls 1 residue short of the CDR3 end, and the missing part is taken from the germline J gene. J is TRBJ2-1 and V is TRBV13-3, with 12 bases lining up with TRBD2. Germline CDR1 and CDR2: NNHDY and SYVADS. This CDR3 is built from 14 residues. The trim removed 2 bases at V and 7 bases at J, leaving 1 base unmatched. This CDR3 is CASSETGGAAEQFF. The DNA read from the CDR3 is TGTGCCAGCAGTGAGACTGGGGGGGCGGCTGAGCAGTTC.

Details on this clone: Gene names are the mouse ones. The DNA ends 1 residue before the CDR3 does, and the rest of the CDR3 is filled in from the germline J gene. This rearrangement joins TRBV31 to TRBJ1-1; 8 bases match TRBD1. The V gene's germline CDR1 is GKSSPN and CDR2 SITVG. CDR3 length equals 12 residues. The ends lost 3 bases at V and 5 bases at J; junction bases unmatched: 2. The DNA read from the CDR3 is TGTGCCTGGAGCCGGACAGGGACAGAAGTCTTC. This gives the protein CAWSRTGTEVF. The whole CDR3 sequence reads CAWSRTGTEVFF. Supplemented by reference TRBV31 and TRBJ1-1, the full variable domain reads AQTIHQWPVAEIKAVGSPLSLGCTIKGKSSPNLYWYWQATGGTLQQLFYSITVGQVESVVQLNLSASRPKDDQFILSTEKLLLSHSGFYLCAWSRTGTEVFFGKGTRLTVV.

A word on this clone: Each gene name is a mouse one. The CDR3 end lies 1 residue beyond the end of the read and is filled in from the germline J gene. The chain is built from TRBV2 and TRBJ2-3; D unclear. V was pared by 4 bases and J by 0 bases, with 8 bases between. Per the germline V gene, CDR1 is LGHNA and CDR2 is YSYQKL. The CDR3 has 14 residues. The DNA read from the CDR3 is TGTGCCAGCAGCCGGCTATCTAGTGCAGAAACGCTGTAT. It translates to CASSRLSSAETLY. In full, the CDR3 is CASSRLSSAETLYF.

Worth noting for this clone: All gene names here are mouse names. The CDR3 end lies 1 residue beyond the end of the read and is filled in from the germline J gene. The chain combines TRBV19 with TRBJ1-1, with 11 bases that match TRBD1. This CDR3 is built from 12 residues. CDR1 is FNHDT and CDR2 is SITEND in the germline V gene (reference sequence). V trimming: 9 bases; J trimming: 5 bases; junction bases outside the gene matches: 3. CDR3 region: CATGTGGTEVFF. CDR3 DNA (partial): TGTGCCACCGGGACAGGGGGGACAGAAGTCTTC. The whole variable domain, filled in from reference TRBV19 and TRBJ1-1, reads GGIITQTPKFLIGQEGQKLTLKCQQNFNHDTMYWYRQDSGKGLRLIYYSITENDLQKGDLSEGYDASREKKSSFSLTVTSAQKNEMAVFLCATGTGGTEVFFGKGTRLTVV.

Comments on this clone: Gene names are mouse gene names. The CDR3 end is not reached by the read, which stops 1 residue before it; the germline J gene fills it in. J is TRBJ1-1 and V is TRBV31; D not certain. The CDR3 contains 13 residues. Germline loops: CDR1 GKSSPN, CDR2 SITVG. V was pared by 3 bases and J by 0 bases, with 8 bases between. CDR3 DNA, as far as it was read: TGTGCCTGGAGGACAAATACAAACACAGAAGTCTTC. It is translated as CAWRTNTNTEVF. In full, the CDR3 is CAWRTNTNTEVFF.

As regards this clone: Gene names and germline match the mouse. Read sequence stops 1 residue before the CDR3 end, and the germline J gene provides the missing end. This rearrangement joins TRBV19 to TRBJ2-3; tentative D call: TRBD2 (6 bases). CDR1 and CDR2 (germline): FNHDT, SITEND (reference sequence). The CDR3 has 15 residues. V lost 1 base to trimming and J lost 0 bases, with 9 bases between them. The sequenced CDR3 bases are TGTGCCAGCAGTATACTGGGGTCTAGTGCAGAAACGCTGTAT. It translates to CASSILGSSAETLY. The whole CDR3 protein reads CASSILGSSAETLYF.

A note on this clone: Gene and germline names: mouse. The CDR3 DNA, read in part, is TGTGCCAGCAGTCGGACAGGGGGCGGCTCCGACTACACC. It is translated as CASSRTGGGSDYT. The full-length CDR3 reads as CASSRTGGGSDYTF. The chain couples TRBV19 to TRBJ1-2; 11 nucleotides agree with TRBD1. Read sequence stops 1 residue before the CDR3 end, and the germline J gene provides the missing end. The V gene's germline CDR1 is FNHDT and CDR2 SITEND (reference sequence). After removal of 4 bases from V and 4 bases from J, the junction contained 3 bases not matched to a gene. This CDR3 region has 14 residues.

A word on this clone: Any gene name here is a mouse gene name. The read finishes 1 residue shy of the CDR3 end, and the germline J gene is used to complete it. The chain combines TRBV13-2 with TRBJ1-1, with 7 bases matching TRBD1. Losses at the gene ends were 0 bases for V and 5 bases for J; bases not matched to a gene: 7. The CDR3 sequence is 15 residues long. CDR1 and CDR2 from the germline V gene are NNHNN and SYGAGS (reference sequence). CDR3 sequence reads: CASGDAGGRVTEVFF. The sequenced CDR3 bases are TGTGCCAGCGGTGATGCAGGGGGGCGCGTGACAGAAGTCTTC.

About this clone: The gene symbols are mouse symbols. The observed sequence ends 1 residue before the CDR3 terminus, with the missing tail filled in from the germline J gene. This sequence joins TRBV26 and TRBJ2-7; 8 bases map to TRBD2. With 7 bases clipped from V and 0 bases from J, the junction kept 2 bases outside the gene matches. Germline assignment: CDR1 KGHPV and CDR2 FQNQEV (reference sequence). This CDR3 has 13 residues. The CDR3 loop is CASNWGSSYEQYF. The covered CDR3 bases are TGTGCCAGCAACTGGGGGAGCTCCTATGAACAGTAC.

A remark on this clone: These gene names are mouse names. Coverage ceases 1 residue before the CDR3 finishes, and the germline J gene fills in the end. The V call is TRBV3, the J call TRBJ2-5, with TRBD2 matching over 9 bases. The CDR3 is made up of 15 amino acids. Germline V CDR1 and CDR2: SNHLY, FYNGKV (reference sequence). V was pared by 0 bases and J by 2 bases, with 0 bases of the junction left unmatched. Partial CDR3 DNA: TGTGCCAGCAGCTTAGCTGGGGGGGCCCAAGACACCCAGTAC. Translating it yields CASSLAGGAQDTQY. In full, the CDR3 reads CASSLAGGAQDTQYF.

This clone was observed once. Gene names are the mouse ones. The CDR3 extends 1 residue past the end of the read, so its final part is completed from the germline J gene. V gene TRBV19 combines with J gene TRBJ2-2; D possibly corresponds to TRBD1 (6 bases). Germline CDR1 FNHDT, CDR2 SITEND (reference sequence). V was shortened by 4 bases and J by 0 bases, with 7 bases between the two germline ends. The CDR3 is made up of 14 amino acids. The sequenced CDR3 bases are TGTGCCAGCAGTGAGGGGGCAAACACCGGGCAGCTCTAC. As protein: CASSEGANTGQLY. The whole CDR3 sequence reads CASSEGANTGQLYF.

In its sample, this clone was seen once. Gene names are the mouse ones. The DNA ends 1 residue before the CDR3 does, and the rest of the CDR3 is filled in from the germline J gene. J is TRBJ2-7 and V is TRBV12-1; 8 nucleotides match TRBD2. The V and J ends lost 0 bases and 7 bases, in that order; junction bases with no gene match: 1. CDR3 size: 12 residues. Germline CDR1 SGHSN, CDR2 HYEKVE. The part of the CDR3 DNA that was read is TGTGCCAGCTCTCTCGGGGGGGCGGAACAGTAC. This translates into CASSLGGAEQY. The complete CDR3 reads CASSLGGAEQYF.

Points on this clone: Gene labels here are mouse ones. The CDR3 end falls 1 residue outside the read, so it is completed with the germline J gene. This chain joins TRBV19 and TRBJ2-3, with 8 nucleotides matching TRBD2. Germline V lookup: CDR1 FNHDT, CDR2 SITEND (reference sequence). V lost 2 bases, J lost 2 bases, and 4 bases stayed unmatched. CDR3 length: 15 amino acids. The CDR3 loop reads CASSIGGALAETLYF. The sequenced part of the CDR3 DNA is TGTGCCAGCAGTATCGGGGGGGCGCTTGCAGAAACGCTGTAT. Full variable domain (missing parts from reference TRBV19 and TRBJ2-3): GGIITQTPKFLIGQEGQKLTLKCQQNFNHDTMYWYRQDSGKGLRLIYYSITENDLQKGDLSEGYDASREKKSSFSLTVTSAQKNEMAVFLCASSIGGALAETLYFGSGTRLTVL.

Only a few counts were recorded for this clone. These gene names are mouse names. The read is 1 residue too short to cover the CDR3 end, so that end is filled in from the germline J gene. The chain employs TRBV3 and TRBJ2-7; D might be TRBD1 (6 bases). Germline lookup yields CDR1 SNHLY and CDR2 FYNGKV (reference sequence). The V and J ends lost 6 bases and 4 bases respectively, with 13 bases between them. The CDR3 is 13 amino acids. The CDR3 sequence is CASSPGTNYEQYF. CDR3 bases read: TGTGCCAGCAGTCCCGGGACAAATTATGAACAGTAC.

With regard to this clone: The germline and genes are mouse ones. The read comes to an end 1 residue before the CDR3 does, leaving the germline J gene to fill in the end. This chain joins TRBV13-2 and TRBJ2-7; 12 nucleotides align to TRBD1. The trim removed 3 bases at V and 6 bases at J, leaving 4 bases unmatched. Germline V lookup: CDR1 NNHNN, CDR2 SYGAGS (reference sequence). The CDR3 runs 14 residues. The sequenced part of the CDR3 DNA is TGTGCCAGCGGTGTCCGGGACAGGGGGCTTGAACAGTAC. Its translation: CASGVRDRGLEQY. The whole CDR3 reads CASGVRDRGLEQYF.

A remark on this clone: The genes and germline here are from mouse. The read ends 1 residue early relative to the CDR3; the germline J gene fills the gap. The genes are TRBV17 and TRBJ2-3; 7 nucleotides match TRBD2. CDR3 length: 17 amino acids. J was trimmed by 0 bases and V by 0 bases; bases with no gene match: 6. Germline V gene sequence: CDR1 MNHDT, CDR2 YYDKIL. The CDR3 sequence: CASSREGWGSSAETLYF. Partial CDR3 DNA: TGTGCTAGCAGTAGAGAAGGCTGGGGGTCTAGTGCAGAAACGCTGTAT.

A remark on this clone: Genes here carry mouse names. The CDR3 end falls 1 residue outside the read, so it is completed with the germline J gene. The V gene is TRBV19, the J gene TRBJ2-3; 7 bases agree with TRBD1. V gave up 4 bases and J gave up 5 bases; unmatched junction bases: 7. Germline V lookup: CDR1 FNHDT, CDR2 SITEND (reference sequence). The length of the CDR3 is 14 residues. CDR3 residues: CASSPPDREETLYF. The DNA read from the CDR3 is TGTGCCAGCAGTCCCCCTGACAGGGAAGAAACGCTGTAT.

This clone was seen only a few times. Genes and germline come from the mouse. Coverage ceases 1 residue before the CDR3 finishes, and the germline J gene fills in the end. The V call is TRBV13-3, the J call TRBJ1-1; D unresolved. Per the germline V gene, CDR1 is NNHDY and CDR2 is SYVADS. Trimming stripped 5 bases from V and 7 bases from J, with 6 bases between. This CDR3 spans 10 amino acids. CDR3 DNA (partial): TGTGCCAGCAGACACAGAGAAGTCTTC. Amino acids: CASRHREVF. The whole CDR3 is CASRHREVFF.

Note on this clone: The gene symbols are mouse symbols. The sequence runs out 1 residue before the end of the CDR3; the remainder is reconstructed from the germline J gene. The V and J genes are TRBV16 and TRBJ2-5; D is possibly TRBD1 (5 bases). Trimming took off 2 bases at V and 2 bases at J, with 5 bases between the two ends. The CDR3 totals 13 residues. Germline values: CDR1 SGHSA, CDR2 FRNQAP. CDR3 loop: CASSLRGQDTQYF. Incomplete CDR3 DNA: TGTGCAAGCAGCTTAAGGGGCCAAGACACCCAGTAC.

In regard to this clone: Germline and genes: mouse. The CDR3 is cut off 1 residue early in the read; its end comes from the germline J gene. The V call is TRBV31, the J call TRBJ2-1; 10 bases align to TRBD2. This CDR3 comprises 13 residues. Germline V gives CDR1 GKSSPN, CDR2 SITVG. V was clipped by 1 base and J by 6 bases; unmatched bases: 0. The CDR3 bases that were read are TGTGCCTGGAGTCGGACTGGGGGTGCTGAGCAGTTC. Translating it yields CAWSRTGGAEQF. Given in full, the CDR3 is CAWSRTGGAEQFF.

A word on this clone: Each gene name is a mouse one. The sequenced part of the CDR3 DNA is TGTGCCAGCAGCCAAGATGCGGGGGGACAAAACACCTTGTAC. Amino acid sequence: CASSQDAGGQNTLY. The whole CDR3 region reads CASSQDAGGQNTLYF. This sequence joins TRBV2 and TRBJ2-4; a weak D match, TRBD2 (6 bases). The read ends 1 residue before the CDR3 terminus; that terminus is restored from the germline J gene. V was cut by 0 bases and J by 3 bases, with 10 bases left in between. Germline V gene lookup returns CDR1 LGHNA and CDR2 YSYQKL. This CDR3 has 15 residues. Variable domain in full (rest from reference TRBV2 and TRBJ2-4): DPKIIQKPKYLVAVTGSEKILICEQYLGHNAMYWYRQSAKKPLEFMFSYSYQKLMDNQTASSRFQPQSSKKNHLDLQITALKPDDSATYFCASSQDAGGQNTLYFGAGTRLSVL.

This clone occurred a few times. The listed genes are named as in mouse. The CDR3 end falls 1 residue outside the read, so it is completed with the germline J gene. The rearrangement links TRBV1 to TRBJ2-7, with D tentatively TRBD1 (6 bases). The CDR3 has 12 residues. Germline V gene data show CDR1 as NSQYPW and CDR2 as LRSPGD (reference sequence). Trimming shortened V by 3 bases and J by 6 bases, and 9 bases separated the two germline ends. The DNA read from the CDR3 is TGCACCTGCAGTGCCCACAGGGTTGAACAGTAC. As protein: CTCSAHRVEQY. The entire CDR3 protein is CTCSAHRVEQYF.